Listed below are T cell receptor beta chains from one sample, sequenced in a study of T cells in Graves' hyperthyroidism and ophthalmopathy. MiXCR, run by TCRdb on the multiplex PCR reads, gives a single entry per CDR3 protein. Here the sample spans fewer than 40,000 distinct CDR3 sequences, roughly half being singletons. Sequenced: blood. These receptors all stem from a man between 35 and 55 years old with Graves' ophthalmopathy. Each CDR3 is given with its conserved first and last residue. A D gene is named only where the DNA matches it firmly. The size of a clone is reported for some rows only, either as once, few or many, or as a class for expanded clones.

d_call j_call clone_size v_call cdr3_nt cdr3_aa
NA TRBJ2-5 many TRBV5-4 TGTGCCAGCTCTGGGGCGGGGGCACCTCAGGAGACCCAGTACTTC CASSGAGAPQETQYF
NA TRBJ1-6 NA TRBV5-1 TGCGCCAGCAACTTGGAGGAGCCAGGGAATTCACCCCTCCACTTT CASNLEEPGNSPLHF
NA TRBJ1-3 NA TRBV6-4 TGTGTCAGCAGTGAGGGCAGGGTACACACCATATATTTT CVSSEGRVHTIYF
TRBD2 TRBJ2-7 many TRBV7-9 TGTGCCAGCAGCTTAGCGGGAGGGTCGACCTACGAGCAGTACTTC CASSLAGGSTYEQYF
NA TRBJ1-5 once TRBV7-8 TGTGCCAGCAGCCCCGGGGCGGGCAATCAGCCCCAGCATTTT CASSPGAGNQPQHF
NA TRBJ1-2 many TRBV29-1 TGCAGCGTTGAAACCGGGGTCTATGGCTACACCTTC CSVETGVYGYTF
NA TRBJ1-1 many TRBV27 TGTGCCAGCTTTTCAGCCTACACTGAAGCTTTCTTT CASFSAYTEAFF
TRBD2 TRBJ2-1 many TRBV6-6 TGTGCCAGCACCCCAACACTAGCGGGAGGGCCGGGGGAGCAGTTCTTC CASTPTLAGGPGEQFF
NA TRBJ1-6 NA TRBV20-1 TGCAGTGCCGCGACCAAGAGTAATTCACCCCTCCACTTT CSAATKSNSPLHF
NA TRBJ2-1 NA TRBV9 TGTGCCAGCAGCGTAGGAGGGGGTTTCGGGAATGAGCAGTTCTTC CASSVGGGFGNEQFF
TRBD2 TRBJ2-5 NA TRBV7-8 TGTGCCAGCAGCCACGCCGAAGGACTAGATGAAGAGACCCGGTACTTC CASSHAEGLDEETRYF
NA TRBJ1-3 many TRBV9 TGTGCCAGCAGCGTTGCGGGAGGAAACACCATATATTTT CASSVAGGNTIYF
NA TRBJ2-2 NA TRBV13 TGTGCCAGCAGCTTAGGGCCGGCGAACACCGGGGAGCTGTTTTTT CASSLGPANTGELFF
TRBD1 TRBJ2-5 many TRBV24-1 TGTGCCACCAGTGATGTGGGACAGCAAGAGACCCAGTACTTC CATSDVGQQETQYF
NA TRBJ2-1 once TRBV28 TGTGCCAGCACGGCCGGGGTAGGAGATACGCAGTTCTTC CASTAGVGDTQFF
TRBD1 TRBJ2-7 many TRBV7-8 TGTGCCAGCAGCCTGCGCAGGACAGGGCCCCTGGAGCAGTACTTC CASSLRRTGPLEQYF
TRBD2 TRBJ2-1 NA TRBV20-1 TGCAGTGCTAGACTAGCGGGAGCAGGCGATGAGCAGTTCTTC CSARLAGAGDEQFF
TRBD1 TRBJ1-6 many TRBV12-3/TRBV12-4 TGTGCCAGCAGACCGGGACAGGGGTCTTCACCCCTCCACTTT CASRPGQGSSPLHF
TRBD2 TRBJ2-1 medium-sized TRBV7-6 TGTGCCAGCAGCTTACTCGGACTAGCGGGGGCCGAGCAGTTCTTC CASSLLGLAGAEQFF
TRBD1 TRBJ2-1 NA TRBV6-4 TGTGCCAGCAGTGATTCCGGGACAGTCTACAATGAGCAGTTCTTC CASSDSGTVYNEQFF
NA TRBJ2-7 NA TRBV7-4 TGTGCCAGCAGCTTTAGGCGGGGGACAAGAAACTACGAGCAGTACTTC CASSFRRGTRNYEQYF
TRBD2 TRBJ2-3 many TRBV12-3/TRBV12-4 TGTGCCAGCAGTAGGGGACTAGCGGCAGATACGCAGTATTTT CASSRGLAADTQYF
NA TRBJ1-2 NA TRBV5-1 TGCGCCAGCAGCGGACGGGACATCTATGGCTACACCTTC CASSGRDIYGYTF
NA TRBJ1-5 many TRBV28 TGTGCCAGCAGTTTCCAGGTCAGGCAGCCCCAGCATTTT CASSFQVRQPQHF
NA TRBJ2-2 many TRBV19 TGTGCCAGTAGTATTGAGGGGTCCACCGGGGAGCTGTTTTTT CASSIEGSTGELFF
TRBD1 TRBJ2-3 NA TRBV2 TGTGCCAGCGTGGGACAGGGCCTGAGGGGCACAGATACGCAGTATTTT CASVGQGLRGTDTQYF
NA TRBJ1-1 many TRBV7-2 TGTGCCACTAGGGGAGGCCTGAACACTGAAGCTTTCTTT CATRGGLNTEAFF
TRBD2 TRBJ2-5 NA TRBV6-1 TGTGCCAGCAGTGAAGCGTTTGTTAGCGGGGGGGTACAAGAGACCCAGTACTTC CASSEAFVSGGVQETQYF
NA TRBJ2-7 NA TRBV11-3 TGTGCCGGCAGCCTCTCGGGCTCTCTGGAGCAGTACTTT CAGSLSGSLEQYF
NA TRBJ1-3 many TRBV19 TGTGCCAGTACTGTACAGGTCACTGGAAACACCATATATTTT CASTVQVTGNTIYF
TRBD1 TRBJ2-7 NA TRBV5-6 TGTGCCAGCAGTGGGACAGGGGGCTACGAGCAGTACTTC CASSGTGGYEQYF
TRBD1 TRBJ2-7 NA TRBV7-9 TGTGCCAGCAGCCCGACAGGGCCCTCCGGGCAGTACTTC CASSPTGPSGQYF
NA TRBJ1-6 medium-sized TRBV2 TGTGCCAGCCTGGGAGGTAATTCACCCCTCCACTTT CASLGGNSPLHF
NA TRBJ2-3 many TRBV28 TGTGCCAGCAGGGCCGCGGTTACGCAGTATTTT CASRAAVTQYF
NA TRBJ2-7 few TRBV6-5 TGTGCCACCAAAACAGGGTTGGGCCCCTACGAGCAGTACTTC CATKTGLGPYEQYF
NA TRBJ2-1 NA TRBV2 TGTGCCAGCAGTGTTCAAGGGTTTCGTACAGATACGCAGTTCTTC CASSVQGFRTDTQFF
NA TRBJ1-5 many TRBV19 TGTGCCAGTAGTATAGATCGATTGGATCAGCCCCAGCATTTT CASSIDRLDQPQHF